A single sample gave rise to the 26 T cell receptor beta chains below, sequenced in a study of cytomegalovirus exposure and HLA in healthy donors. 13 Jbeta primers and 60 Vbeta primers were used for the PCR. Generated by immunoSEQ multiplex PCR, the TCRdb table keeps only in-frame clones and is missing some. This sample's table reports some 160,000 clones. The sequencing input was PBMCs. The receptors derive from a man aged 30 to 45 in good health and CMV-seronegative.

The genes are TRBV11-2 and TRBJ1-1; D is ambiguous. Germline CDR1 is SGHAT and CDR2 is FQNNGV. This CDR3 is built from 15 residues. Trimming removed 3 bases at V and 3 bases at J, with 14 bases between. The CDR3: CASSLALGSHTEAFF. The CDR3 bases are TGTGCCAGCAGCTTGGCCCTTGGCAGTCACACTGAAGCTTTCTTT.

The genes are TRBV30 and TRBJ1-5; 7 nucleotides match TRBD1. With 5 bases clipped from V and 0 bases from J, the junction kept 7 bases outside the gene matches. Germline CDR1 is GTSNPN and CDR2 is SVGIG (reference sequence). The CDR3 sequence is 15 residues long. In DNA form, the CDR3 reads TGTGCCTGGGCTAAACAGGGGTATAGCAATCAGCCCCAGCATTTT. Translating gives CAWAKQGYSNQPQHF.

The chain uses TRBV5-1 and TRBJ2-7, with TRBD2 identical over 15 bases. Germline-derived CDR1 and CDR2 are SGHRS and YFSETQ. The CDR3 runs 17 residues. The junction had 8 bases not matched to a gene; V was cut back by 4 bases and J by 3 bases. This CDR3 is CASSRGLAGGVIYEQYF. CDR3 nucleotides: TGCGCCAGCAGCCGGGGACTAGCGGGAGGAGTTATCTACGAGCAGTACTTC.

The chain carries TRBV4-2 and TRBJ2-7; D not certain. This CDR3 is 15 amino acids long. Trimming took off 3 bases at V and 1 base at J, with 13 bases between the two ends. Germline lookup yields CDR1 LGHNA and CDR2 YNFKEQ. Here the CDR3 DNA reads TGTGCCAGCAGCCAGTCCTCCCTCAGGTCCTACGAGCAGTACTTC. Translated, it gives CASSQSSLRSYEQYF.

The chain recombines TRBV11-2 with TRBJ2-5; perhaps TRBD2 as D (6 bases). This CDR3 comprises 14 residues. Germline CDR1 reads SGHAT; CDR2 reads FQNNGV. Trimming shortened V by 5 bases and J by 5 bases, and 15 bases separated the two germline ends. The CDR3 region is CASSEGLIAETQYF. The DNA for the CDR3 is TGTGCCAGCAGCGAGGGACTGATAGCGGAGACCCAGTACTTC. Based on the CDR3 plus reference TRBV11-2 and TRBJ2-5, the full variable domain is EAGVAQSPRYKIIEKRQSVAFWCNPISGHATLYWYQQILGQGPKLLIQFQNNGVVDDSQLPKDRFSAERLKGVDSTLKIQPAKLEDSAVYLCASSEGLIAETQYFGPGTRLLVL.

The rearrangement links TRBV7-9 to TRBJ2-2; TRBD2 agrees at 15 bases. V was pared by 6 bases and J by 6 bases, with 2 bases of the junction left unmatched. The CDR3 is 15 amino acids. CDR1 is SEHNR, CDR2 FQNEAQ, per germline (reference sequence). The CDR3 spells CASSRTSGRAGELFF. For the CDR3, the DNA is TGTGCCAGCAGTAGGACTAGCGGGAGGGCCGGGGAGCTGTTTTTT.

The chain is built from TRBV30 and TRBJ2-2; 7 nucleotides line up with TRBD2. Trimming removed 7 bases from V and 4 bases from J; junction bases left unmatched: 12. Germline CDR1 and CDR2: GTSNPN and SVGIG (reference sequence). CDR3 length equals 15 residues. The CDR3: CAYTPGGSFTGELFF. DNA for the CDR3: TGTGCCTACACGCCCGGGGGGAGTTTCACCGGGGAGCTGTTTTTT.

The J gene is TRBJ2-5, the V gene TRBV9; 10 nucleotides line up with TRBD2. Judging by the DNA end, TRBJ2-7 fits better; the J call may be wrong. CDR3 length: 16 amino acids. The germline CDR1 and CDR2 sequences are SGDLS and YYNGEE. The CDR3 region is CASSPSSSGSSYEQYF. CDR3 coding DNA: TGTGCCAGCAGCCCGAGTTCTAGCGGGAGCTCCTACGAGCAGTACTTC.

This sequence joins TRBV6-4 and TRBJ2-1; 9 bases match TRBD2. The CDR3 runs to 15 residues. Germline V gives CDR1 MRHNA, CDR2 SNTAGT. V lost 6 bases, J lost 6 bases, and 9 bases stayed unmatched. CDR3 coding DNA: TGTGCCAGCAGCGAATCCGGGACTAGCCCCAATGAGCAGTTCTTC. This translates into CASSESGTSPNEQFF.

The chain carries TRBV6-5 and TRBJ1-2; D gene unclear. Trimming shortened V by 5 bases and J by 4 bases, and 17 bases separated the two germline ends. The germline V gene has CDR1 MNHEY and CDR2 SVGAGI. The CDR3 has 15 residues. CDR3 coding DNA: TGTGCCAGCAGTCTACATCTTGGCGGGATCTATGGCTACACCTTC. Residues: CASSLHLGGIYGYTF.

This chain joins TRBV19 and TRBJ2-7, with 8 nucleotides matching TRBD2. The CDR3 contains 12 residues. From germline, CDR1 is LNHDA and CDR2 SQIVND (reference sequence). J lost 5 bases, V lost 7 bases, and 4 bases had no gene match. The CDR3 region is CASNSGVNEQYF. The CDR3 bases are TGTGCCAGTAATAGCGGGGTGAACGAGCAGTACTTC.

CDR3 in amino acids: CASGRPRSYNEQFF. CDR3 bases: TGTGCCAGTGGGAGACCCCGCTCCTACAATGAGCAGTTCTTC. The chain carries TRBV19 and TRBJ2-1, with TRBD2 as a possible D gene (5 bases). This CDR3 region has 14 residues. V was shortened by 8 bases and J by 0 bases, with 11 bases between the two germline ends. Germline V gene lookup returns CDR1 LNHDA and CDR2 SQIVND (reference sequence).

The V gene is TRBV5-1, the J gene TRBJ1-1, with 8 bases identical to TRBD1. The CDR3 extends over 18 amino acids. V was pared by 0 bases and J by 1 base, with 11 bases of the junction left unmatched. The germline gives CDR1 SGHRS, CDR2 YFSETQ. CDR3: CASSLALGTGGRNTEAFF. CDR3 nucleotides: TGCGCCAGCAGCTTGGCCCTCGGGACAGGAGGAAGGAACACTGAAGCTTTCTTT.

CDR3 DNA: TGTGCCAGCTCATCAGATACCTACGAGCAGTACTTC. It codes for CASSSDTYEQYF. This chain connects TRBV18 to TRBJ2-7; D is unclear. This CDR3 has 12 amino acids. CDR1 is KGHSH, CDR2 LQKENI, per germline. V was cut by 5 bases and J by 2 bases, with 7 bases left in between.

The chain uses TRBV9 and TRBJ2-2, with 10 bases that match TRBD1. Per germline, CDR1 SGDLS and CDR2 YYNGEE. V trimming: 2 bases; J trimming: 7 bases; junction bases outside the gene matches: 14. CDR3 length: 18 amino acids. This chain's CDR3 is CASSVRDRGLTEVGELFF. In DNA, the CDR3 is TGTGCCAGCAGCGTGAGGGACAGGGGCCTAACTGAGGTCGGGGAGCTGTTTTTT.

The rearrangement joins TRBV7-6 to TRBJ2-3; 7 bases are a match to TRBD2. V gave up 1 base and J gave up 0 bases; unmatched junction bases: 13. This CDR3 region has 19 residues. Germline values: CDR1 SGHVS, CDR2 FNYEAQ. The CDR3 reads CASSLGPSGKHLSTDTQYF. In DNA, the CDR3 is TGTGCCAGCAGCTTAGGGCCCAGCGGGAAACATTTGAGCACAGATACGCAGTATTTT. Drawing the rest from reference TRBV7-6 and TRBJ2-3, the complete variable domain is GAGVSQSPRYKVTKRGQDVALRCDPISGHVSLYWYRQALGQGPEFLTYFNYEAQQDKSGLPNDRFSAERPEGSISTLTIQRTEQRDSAMYRCASSLGPSGKHLSTDTQYFGPGTRLTVL.

The chain combines TRBV14 with TRBJ2-7, with 8 bases lining up with TRBD1. The CDR3 is 16 amino acids. Germline V CDR1 and CDR2: SGHDN, FVKESK. With 4 bases clipped from V and 3 bases from J, the junction kept 11 bases outside the gene matches. The CDR3 is CASSPLRTGNFYEQYF. The CDR3 bases are TGTGCCAGCAGCCCACTTAGGACAGGGAACTTCTACGAGCAGTACTTC.

The CDR3 sequence is CASRSHKGVTGELFF. The CDR3 nucleotides are TGTGCCAGCAGGTCACATAAGGGGGTAACCGGGGAGCTGTTTTTT. The chain recombines TRBV6-5 with TRBJ2-2, with a tentative D call TRBD1 (6 bases). V was shortened by 6 bases and J by 5 bases, with 16 bases between the two germline ends. This CDR3 has 15 amino acids. Germline-derived CDR1 and CDR2 are MNHEY and SVGAGI.

This sequence joins TRBV7-9 and TRBJ1-1; a possible D gene is TRBD1 (6 bases). This CDR3 has 15 residues. Trimming took off 1 base at V and 1 base at J, with 10 bases between the two ends. CDR1 and CDR2 (germline): SEHNR, FQNEAQ (reference sequence). CDR3 amino acids: CASSLVPTGNTEAFF. The CDR3 nucleotides are TGTGCCAGCAGCTTAGTCCCGACAGGGAACACTGAAGCTTTCTTT.

This chain uses TRBV4-1 with TRBJ2-7; D is undetermined. V shed 0 bases and J shed 0 bases, with 9 bases lying between them. The CDR3 contains 15 residues. Germline V gene lookup returns CDR1 MGHRA and CDR2 YSYEKL. CDR3 residues: CASSQDWAGSYEQYF. The CDR3 bases are TGCGCCAGCAGCCAAGATTGGGCAGGCTCCTACGAGCAGTACTTC.

The rearrangement joins TRBV7-3 to TRBJ2-5; TRBD2 matches at 7 bases. The V segment lost 5 bases and the J segment 7 bases; nucleotides outside the gene matches: 4. Germline V gives CDR1 SGHTA, CDR2 FQGTGA. The CDR3 has 12 amino acids. This CDR3 reads CASSPREGTQYF. The CDR3 DNA sequence: TGTGCCAGCAGCCCAAGGGAGGGGACCCAGTACTTC.

V and J are TRBV5-1 and TRBJ2-2; 9 bases match TRBD2. The CDR3 is 15 amino acids. Germline-derived CDR1 and CDR2 are SGHRS and YFSETQ. Trimming cost V 0 bases and J 7 bases; bases outside gene matches: 4. The CDR3 spells CASSLASGTGGELFF. CDR3 nucleotide sequence: TGCGCCAGCAGCTTGGCTAGCGGGACCGGCGGGGAGCTGTTTTTT.

The rearrangement joins TRBV4-1 to TRBJ1-1, with D maybe TRBD1 (6 bases). The germline gives CDR1 MGHRA, CDR2 YSYEKL. Trimming left V 4 bases short and J 1 base short, with 13 bases between. The CDR3 is 15 residues long. CDR3 protein: CASSPGAGPNTEAFF. The CDR3 DNA reads TGCGCCAGCAGCCCAGGGGCGGGTCCGAACACTGAAGCTTTCTTT.

The chain employs TRBV19 and TRBJ2-7; possible D gene TRBD1, 5 bases. Germline assignment: CDR1 LNHDA and CDR2 SQIVND (reference sequence). The CDR3 runs to 13 residues. V lost 3 bases, J lost 0 bases, and 6 bases lay in between. The CDR3 reads CASSIDSSYEQYF. The CDR3 region has the DNA TGTGCCAGTAGTATTGACAGCTCCTACGAGCAGTACTTC.

The chain links TRBV7-8 to TRBJ1-4, with TRBD1 matching over 7 bases. The CDR3 extends over 16 amino acids. Trimming took 5 bases from V and 2 from J; bases not matched to a gene: 8. CDR1 is SGHVS, CDR2 FQNEAQ, per germline. The CDR3: CASSPPEGATNEKLFF. CDR3 DNA: TGTGCCAGCAGCCCTCCCGAGGGGGCGACTAATGAAAAACTGTTTTTT. Full variable domain (missing parts from reference TRBV7-8 and TRBJ1-4): GAGVSQSPRYKVAKRGQDVALRCDPISGHVSLFWYQQALGQGPEFLTYFQNEAQLDKSGLPSDRFFAERPEGSVSTLKIQRTQQEDSAVYLCASSPPEGATNEKLFFGSGTQLSVL.

This chain links TRBV19 with TRBJ2-3; 7 bases are shared with TRBD2. V shed 4 bases and J 2 bases; nucleotides not matched to a gene: 12. The CDR3 runs 17 residues. Per germline, CDR1 LNHDA and CDR2 SQIVND (reference sequence). This CDR3 reads CASSTSLAVRSTDTQYF. The CDR3, as DNA: TGTGCCAGTAGTACTTCTCTAGCGGTGAGATCCACAGATACGCAGTATTTT.